The 10 T cell receptor beta chains below come from one sample, sequenced in a study of blood T cell repertoires in COVID-19 (dated by TCRdb to 2018 to 2020). The method behind the library was the immunoSEQ multiplex PCR assay. TCRdb took this table from immuneACCESS and kept in-frame rearrangements with V and J called. Such tables lack part of the clones; where checked against another copy, unresolved V genes explain under half of the gap, and the rest is unexplained. This sample holds nearly 250,000 clones; about 82% were observed only once. Jointly, the top ten make up approximately 6.2% of the sample. The material sequenced was peripheral blood. The receptors here all came from an elderly woman with COVID-19, enrolled during active disease.

The rearrangement joins TRBV7-2 to TRBJ2-3, with 12 bases lining up with TRBD2. The CDR3 covers 16 residues. J lost 2 bases, V lost 6 bases, and 6 bases had no gene match. Looked up from germline, CDR1 is SGHTA and CDR2 is FQGNSA. The CDR3 coding sequence is TGTGCCAGCAGTCCTCGGACTAGCGGGACCACAGATACGCAGTATTTT. Encoded protein: CASSPRTSGTTDTQYF. The whole variable domain, filled in from reference TRBV7-2 and TRBJ2-3, reads GAGVSQSPSNKVTEKGKDVELRCDPISGHTALYWYRQSLGQGLEFLIYFQGNSAPDKSGLPSDRFSAERTGGSVSTLTIQRTQQEDSAVYLCASSPRTSGTTDTQYFGPGTRLTVL.

The chain joins TRBV4-1 to TRBJ1-6; D is perhaps TRBD1 (5 bases). CDR3 length: 16 residues. V gave up 4 bases and J gave up 0 bases, with 10 bases separating them. Germline CDR1 reads MGHRA; CDR2 reads YSYEKL. CDR3 loop: CASSRGESSYNSPLHF. CDR3 coding DNA: TGCGCCAGCAGCCGGGGGGAGAGCTCCTATAATTCACCCCTCCACTTT.

The rearrangement links TRBV5-1 to TRBJ1-4, with 8 bases matching TRBD1. Trimming cost V 4 bases and J 4 bases; bases outside gene matches: 3. This CDR3 contains 14 residues. Looked up from germline, CDR1 is SGHRS and CDR2 is YFSETQ. The CDR3 DNA is TGCGCCAGCAGCCCTGGACAGGGTAATGAAAAACTGTTTTTT. It yields the protein CASSPGQGNEKLFF.

This chain joins TRBV5-6 and TRBJ2-7, with a weak D call TRBD1 (5 bases). The CDR3 length is 13 residues. The germline V and J ends were trimmed by 1 base and 3 bases, with 8 bases remaining between them. The germline V gene has CDR1 SGHDT and CDR2 YYEEEE. In DNA, the CDR3 is TGTGCCAGCAGCTTGCTTGACAGCTACGAGCAGTACGTC. This codes for CASSLLDSYEQYV.

In this sample, this clone turned up once. The gene calls are TRBV10-3 and TRBJ2-5, with D perhaps matching TRBD1 (6 bases). The CDR3 covers 15 residues. CDR1 ENHRY and CDR2 SYGVKD come from the germline V gene. The germline V and J ends were trimmed by 6 bases and 5 bases, with 19 bases remaining between them. The CDR3 is CAISPGTSLGETQYF. The CDR3 DNA reads TGTGCCATCAGCCCCGGGACATCTCTCGGGGAGACCCAGTACTTC.

This chain links TRBV5-4 with TRBJ1-5, with D unclear. Trimming left V 3 bases short and J 4 bases short, with 5 bases between. This CDR3 is built from 12 residues. Looked up from germline, CDR1 is SGHNT and CDR2 is YYREEE (reference sequence). The CDR3 loop reads CASSYLNQPQHF. CDR3 coding DNA: TGTGCCAGCAGCTACTTGAATCAGCCCCAGCATTTT. Filled out from reference TRBV5-4 and TRBJ1-5, the complete variable domain reads ETGVTQSPTHLIKTRGQQVTLRCSSQSGHNTVSWYQQALGQGPQFIFQYYREEENGRGNFPPRFSGLQFPNYSSELNVNALELDDSALYLCASSYLNQPQHFGDGTRLSIL.

V is TRBV25-1 and J is TRBJ1-5; D perhaps matches TRBD1 (6 bases). Germline CDR1 and CDR2: MGHDK and SYGVNS. This CDR3 spans 14 amino acids. V lost 2 bases and J 7 bases, leaving 12 bases between the germline ends. CDR3 loop: CASSEAGDGQPQHF. CDR3 DNA: TGTGCCAGCAGTGAAGCAGGGGACGGACAGCCCCAGCATTTT.

CDR3 DNA sequence: TGTGCCAGCTCACAGGTGACTACTAATACGAGCCGGTACTTC. Translation gives CASSQVTTNTSRYF. This rearrangement joins TRBV18 to TRBJ2-7; possibly TRBD2 for D (5 bases). Deletions cut 4 bases from V and 12 bases from J, with 22 bases between. Germline CDR1 KGHSH, CDR2 LQKENI. The length of the CDR3 is 14 residues.

CDR3 coding DNA: TGTGCCAGCAGCTTAGACTCGACAGGCTATGGCTACACCTTC. Amino acids: CASSLDSTGYGYTF. The J gene is TRBJ1-2, the V gene TRBV7-9; D might be TRBD1 (6 bases). Deletions cut 1 base from V and 4 bases from J, with 10 bases between. Germline V gives CDR1 SEHNR, CDR2 FQNEAQ (reference sequence). This CDR3 has 14 amino acids. Drawing the rest from reference TRBV7-9 and TRBJ1-2, the complete variable domain is DTGVSQNPRHKITKRGQNVTFRCDPISEHNRLYWYRQTLGQGPEFLTYFQNEAQLEKSRLLSDRFSAERPKGSFSTLEIQRTEQGDSAMYLCASSLDSTGYGYTFGSGTRLTVV.

The rearrangement joins TRBV11-3 to TRBJ2-5; possibly TRBD2 for D (6 bases). CDR1 SGHNT and CDR2 YENEEA come from the germline V gene. V was cut by 1 base and J by 2 bases, with 11 bases left in between. The CDR3 has 15 residues. The CDR3 region has the DNA TGTGCCAGCAGCTTAGGGGGGGAACCTCAAGAGACCCAGTACTTC. Amino acids: CASSLGGEPQETQYF. Full variable domain (missing parts from reference TRBV11-3 and TRBJ2-5): EAGVVQSPRYKIIEKKQPVAFWCNPISGHNTLYWYLQNLGQGPELLIRYENEEAVDDSQLPKDRFSAERLKGVDSTLKIQPAELGDSAVYLCASSLGGEPQETQYFGPGTRLLVL.